Here is one T cell receptor beta chain with its context. This CDR3 has 16 residues. V was cut by 2 bases and J by 0 bases, with 13 bases left in between. CDR1 is MNHEY and CDR2 is SVGEGT in the germline V gene. The sample originates from a study of blood T cell repertoires in COVID-19. About the research overall: Both acute and convalescent COVID-19 samples were obtained from the United States, Italy and Spain.

Original processing methods: Estimated nucleated cell counts came from reference gene primer amplification. Libraries were prepared by immunoSEQ multiplex PCR; TCRdb keeps only in-frame clonotypes and omits some of them. The V and J calls and clone size come from that table; D and trimming were worked out from the DNA. The table lists approximately 93,000 clones, about two thirds of them singletons. This chain connects TRBV6-2 or TRBV6-3 to TRBJ1-1; tentatively, D is TRBD1 (6 bases). The sequencing input was peripheral blood. The clonotype comes from an elderly woman with acute or convalescent COVID-19. CDR3 in amino acids: CASSYGTGSMNTEAFF. CDR3 in DNA: TGTGCCAGCAGTTACGGAACAGGGTCAATGAACACTGAAGCTTTCTTT.